The 28 T cell receptor beta chains listed next were all sequenced from one sample in a study of cytomegalovirus exposure and HLA in healthy donors (dated by TCRdb to 2015 to 2018). Libraries were constructed by the immunoSEQ multiplex PCR assay. The multiplex PCR relied on a mix of 60 forward primers for TCR Vbeta segments and 13 reverse primers for TCR Jbeta segments. TCRdb obtained this table from immuneACCESS and retained in-frame rearrangements with V and J assigned. These tables miss some clones; where compared with another copy, unresolved V genes account for less than half of the shortfall, and the remainder is unexplained. The sample includes around 99,000 clones, with approximately 74% observed a single time. The ten largest clones represent about 14% of the sample. Sequences were obtained from PBMCs. All receptors derive from a woman between 40 and 50 years old in good health and CMV-seropositive.

The rearrangement joins TRBV18 to TRBJ1-5; TRBD1 aligns across 7 bases. Looked up from germline, CDR1 is KGHSH and CDR2 is LQKENI. The CDR3 is 16 residues long. V dropped 6 bases and J dropped 7; count of bases not matched to a gene: 15. The CDR3 region is CASSQNAGGWDQPQHF. DNA for the CDR3: TGTGCCAGCTCTCAGAACGCAGGGGGTTGGGACCAGCCCCAGCATTTT. Full variable domain (rest looked up from reference TRBV18 and TRBJ1-5): NAGVMQNPRHLVRRRGQEARLRCSPMKGHSHVYWYRQLPEEGLKFMVYLQKENIIDESGMPKERFSAEFPKEGPSILRIQQVVRGDSAAYFCASSQNAGGWDQPQHFGDGTRLSIL.

This clone was detected a few times. The V gene is TRBV5-3, the J gene TRBJ1-1; D not resolved. TRBV5-3 is recorded as an ORF, its role being uncertain. V was cut by 2 bases and J by 1 base, with 15 bases left in between. The CDR3 is 16 amino acids. CDR3 sequence reads: CARSFVSERENTEAFF. CDR3 DNA sequence: TGTGCCAGAAGCTTCGTCTCGGAGCGGGAGAACACTGAAGCTTTCTTT.

This rearrangement joins TRBV5-1 to TRBJ2-7; TRBD2 aligns across 9 bases. The CDR3 runs to 14 residues. J lost 4 bases, V lost 5 bases, and 7 bases had no gene match. Per germline, CDR1 SGHRS and CDR2 YFSETQ. CDR3: CASSTNSGGYEQYF. Here the CDR3 DNA reads TGCGCCAGCAGTACGAATAGCGGGGGTTACGAGCAGTACTTC. Together with reference TRBV5-1 and TRBJ2-7, the CDR3 gives the full variable domain: KAGVTQTPRYLIKTRGQQVTLSCSPISGHRSVSWYQQTPGQGLQFLFEYFSETQRNKGNFPGRFSGRQFSNSRSEMNVSTLELGDSALYLCASSTNSGGYEQYFGPGTRLTVT.

This clone appeared once. The chain joins TRBV29-1 to TRBJ1-4; possible D gene TRBD1, 5 bases. Germline-derived CDR1 and CDR2 are SQVTM and ANQGSEA. V lost 5 bases and J 7 bases, leaving 5 bases between the germline ends. The CDR3 length is 10 residues. Written as DNA, the CDR3 is TGCAGCGTTAGGGGTGAAAAACTGTTTTTT. It specifies CSVRGEKLFF.

This clone appeared a few times. This chain links TRBV30 with TRBJ1-1; maybe TRBD1 (5 bases). This CDR3 comprises 14 residues. Trimming took off 4 bases at V and 5 bases at J, with 17 bases between the two ends. CDR1 and CDR2 (germline): GTSNPN, SVGIG (reference sequence). CDR3 nucleotides: TGTGCCTGGACTTCCTTGCCGGGGGGGACTGAAGCTTTCTTT. Translated, it gives CAWTSLPGGTEAFF.

The J gene is TRBJ1-6, the V gene TRBV5-1; the D gene is possibly TRBD1 (6 bases). V was cut by 0 bases and J by 9 bases, with 19 bases left in between. The CDR3 covers 17 residues. Germline CDR1 and CDR2: SGHRS and YFSETQ. The CDR3 spells CASSLGPQLTGLSPLHF. CDR3 DNA: TGCGCCAGCAGCTTGGGGCCGCAATTAACAGGGCTTTCACCCCTCCACTTT.

A single count supports this clone. This chain uses TRBV5-1 with TRBJ2-5; D might be TRBD1 (6 bases). CDR1 is SGHRS, CDR2 YFSETQ, per germline. The CDR3 length is 14 residues. Trimming stripped 3 bases from V and 2 bases from J, with 11 bases between. The CDR3 reads CASSSGTKQETQYF. DNA of the CDR3: TGCGCCAGCAGCTCCGGGACAAAACAAGAGACCCAGTACTTC.

The V and J genes are TRBV6-5 and TRBJ2-7, with D perhaps TRBD1 (5 bases). CDR1 and CDR2 (germline): MNHEY, SVGAGI. V gave up 8 bases and J gave up 5 bases, with 22 bases separating them. This CDR3 comprises 15 residues. CDR3 residues: CASSLLPQGSNEQYF. For the CDR3, the DNA is TGTGCCAGCTCCCTTCTCCCTCAGGGAAGTAACGAGCAGTACTTC.

This chain connects TRBV6-5 to TRBJ1-2; no clear D. Deletions cut 0 bases from V and 3 bases from J, with 11 bases between. The CDR3 totals 15 residues. Germline V gene sequence: CDR1 MNHEY, CDR2 SVGAGI. The CDR3 sequence is CASSYSFRTYYGYTF. The CDR3 DNA follows: TGTGCCAGCAGTTACTCGTTTCGCACATACTATGGCTACACCTTC.

V is TRBV15 and J is TRBJ1-5; TRBD1 aligns across 8 bases. The CDR3 length is 16 residues. Germline V gene sequence: CDR1 LNHNV, CDR2 YYDKDF (reference sequence). The junction had 8 bases not matched to a gene; V was cut back by 4 bases and J by 3 bases. This chain's CDR3 is CATSKGGTGVNQPQHF. The CDR3 DNA is TGTGCCACCAGCAAAGGCGGGACAGGCGTCAATCAGCCCCAGCATTTT.

The chain uses TRBV27 and TRBJ2-7, with D possibly TRBD1 on 6 matching bases. The germline V gene encodes CDR1 MNHEY and CDR2 SMNVEV (reference sequence). The germline V and J ends were trimmed by 1 base and 2 bases, with 15 bases remaining between them. The CDR3 spans 16 residues. In nucleotides, the CDR3 is TGTGCCAGCAGTTTATATAGGGCAGGGGCTGCCTACGAGCAGTACTTC. As protein: CASSLYRAGAAYEQYF.

A few counts support this clone. The chain combines TRBV6-1 with TRBJ1-2; 7 positions agree with TRBD1. The germline CDR1 and CDR2 sequences are MNHNS and SASEGT. The ends lost 8 bases at V and 2 bases at J; junction bases unmatched: 11. The CDR3 spans 15 residues. The CDR3 sequence is CASGQVAGANYGYTF. The CDR3 bases are TGTGCCAGCGGACAGGTTGCAGGGGCGAACTATGGCTACACCTTC.

This clone has just a few counts. This chain links TRBV11-2 with TRBJ1-3, with D perhaps TRBD1 (6 bases). CDR1 is SGHAT, CDR2 FQNNGV, per germline. Trimming left V 6 bases short and J 0 bases short, with 15 bases between. The length of the CDR3 is 16 residues. CDR3 DNA: TGTGCCAGCAGTGGACAGCTTCGGCACTCTGGAAACACCATATATTTT. Protein product: CASSGQLRHSGNTIYF. Combining the CDR3 with reference TRBV11-2 and TRBJ1-3 gives the whole variable domain EAGVAQSPRYKIIEKRQSVAFWCNPISGHATLYWYQQILGQGPKLLIQFQNNGVVDDSQLPKDRFSAERLKGVDSTLKIQPAKLEDSAVYLCASSGQLRHSGNTIYFGEGSWLTVV.

The rearrangement uses TRBV13 and TRBJ1-2; no clear D. Germline CDR1 is PRHDT and CDR2 is FYEKMQ (reference sequence). V dropped 2 bases and J dropped 3 bases, with 10 bases sitting between them. The CDR3 is made up of 14 amino acids. CDR3 residues: CASSLFPGDYGYTF. Here the CDR3 DNA reads TGTGCCAGCAGCTTATTTCCCGGGGACTATGGCTACACCTTC.

This clone has just a few counts. The chain has TRBV6-5 and TRBJ1-4, with D unclear. CDR3 length equals 11 residues. Per germline, CDR1 MNHEY and CDR2 SVGAGI. Trimming shortened V by 5 bases and J by 8 bases, and 6 bases separated the two germline ends. In DNA, the CDR3 is TGTGCCAGCAGTCGAGGCGAAAAACTGTTTTTT. It translates to CASSRGEKLFF.

A few counts support this clone. CDR3 sequence (DNA): TGCGCCAGCAGCCTAGACGGGACAGGGTTTTGGGACGAGCAGTACTTC. This codes for CASSLDGTGFWDEQYF. The chain is built from TRBV4-1 and TRBJ2-7; 9 nucleotides agree with TRBD1. V was pared by 4 bases and J by 5 bases, with 12 bases of the junction left unmatched. Per the germline V gene, CDR1 is MGHRA and CDR2 is YSYEKL. The CDR3 has 16 residues.

The CDR3 protein is CASSKRERGGQPQHF. CDR3 DNA sequence: TGCGCCAGCTCCAAAAGGGAGCGGGGCGGTCAGCCCCAGCATTTT. The rearrangement uses TRBV10-1 and TRBJ1-5, with D maybe TRBD1 (5 bases). Germline CDR1 and CDR2: WNHNN and SYGVQD (reference sequence). V was shortened by 8 bases and J by 6 bases, with 20 bases between the two germline ends. The CDR3 is made up of 15 amino acids.

The V and J genes are TRBV5-6 and TRBJ1-1; D might be TRBD1 (5 bases). Trimming removed 2 bases from V and 1 base from J, with 9 bases in between. Germline assignment: CDR1 SGHDT and CDR2 YYEEEE. The CDR3 has 14 amino acids. The CDR3 DNA follows: TGTGCCAGCAGCTTAAAGCAGGGGAACACTGAAGCTTTCTTT. It codes for CASSLKQGNTEAFF.

J is TRBJ1-5 and V is TRBV30; unclear D gene. CDR3 length: 13 residues. CDR1 and CDR2 (germline): GTSNPN, SVGIG (reference sequence). V lost 1 base and J lost 6, with 10 bases in between. The CDR3 spells CAWSALEGQPQHF. As DNA, the CDR3 is TGTGCCTGGAGTGCCCTCGAGGGTCAGCCCCAGCATTTT.

This sequence joins TRBV6-1 and TRBJ2-5, with D unclear. Germline V lookup: CDR1 MNHNS, CDR2 SASEGT. The V end was cut by 6 bases, the J end by 4 bases, with 18 bases between. The CDR3 spans 15 residues. CDR3 bases: TGTGCCAGCAGAACCAATCCCCGTTTCGGAGAGACCCAGTACTTC. Its translation: CASRTNPRFGETQYF.

V and J are TRBV6-5 and TRBJ2-7, with D possibly matching TRBD1 (5 bases). CDR1 and CDR2 (germline): MNHEY, SVGAGI. Trimming took 0 bases from V and 9 from J, leaving 15 bases between them. The CDR3 totals 14 residues. CDR3 coding DNA: TGTGCCAGCAGTTACTCGACAGATTCCAGTGTGCAGTACTTC. Amino acids: CASSYSTDSSVQYF.

The rearrangement links TRBV15 to TRBJ1-1; TRBD1 might be the D (6 bases). Germline CDR1 and CDR2: LNHNV and YYDKDF (reference sequence). The CDR3 extends over 13 amino acids. V lost 4 bases, J lost 4 bases, and 10 bases lay in between. CDR3 residues: CATSKKGGTEAFF. CDR3 bases: TGTGCCACCAGCAAGAAAGGGGGCACTGAAGCTTTCTTT.

The rearrangement joins TRBV30 to TRBJ1-2; D remains ambiguous. Trimming took 2 bases from V and 1 from J, leaving 5 bases between them. The CDR3 is 12 residues long. The germline CDR1 and CDR2 sequences are GTSNPN and SVGIG (reference sequence). The CDR3 DNA sequence: TGTGCCTGGAGTCCAGTTAACTATGGCTACACCTTC. It is translated as CAWSPVNYGYTF.

This sequence joins TRBV7-9 and TRBJ2-3; a weak D match, TRBD2 (5 bases). CDR1 is SEHNR, CDR2 FQNEAQ, per germline (reference sequence). V gave up 1 base and J gave up 0 bases, with 11 bases separating them. The length of the CDR3 is 16 residues. CDR3 nucleotide sequence: TGTGCCAGCAGCTTAGACGCGGGCACTAGCACAGATACGCAGTATTTT. Translated, it gives CASSLDAGTSTDTQYF.

The chain uses TRBV7-8 and TRBJ1-5, with a possible D match to TRBD1 (6 bases). The CDR3 has 14 residues. Germline V CDR1 and CDR2: SGHVS, FQNEAQ. V was clipped by 5 bases and J by 7 bases, with 15 bases between them. DNA for the CDR3: TGTGCCAGCAGCGCTCAGGGGACGGTACAGCCCCAGCATTTT. Its translation is CASSAQGTVQPQHF.

The chain carries TRBV7-9 and TRBJ2-3, with 12 bases identical to TRBD2. The ends lost 6 bases at V and 6 bases at J; junction bases unmatched: 4. The CDR3 has 14 residues. Per the germline V gene, CDR1 is SEHNR and CDR2 is FQNEAQ (reference sequence). The CDR3 DNA is TGTGCCAGCAGGACGACTAGCGGGGGCGATACGCAGTATTTT. Encoded protein: CASRTTSGGDTQYF.

The chain links TRBV21-1 to TRBJ1-2; the table names TRBD1, a call not compared with the DNA. TRBV21-1 is recorded as a pseudogene. The CDR3 has 15 residues. The CDR3 nucleotides are TGTGCCAGCAGCCACAGTAGGACAGCCTCCTATGGCTACACCTTC. This gives the protein CASSHSRTASYGYTF.

The CDR3 protein is CASSHAERDRAYGELFF. In DNA form, the CDR3 reads TGTGCCAGCAGCCATGCGGAACGAGACAGGGCGTACGGGGAGCTGTTTTTT. The gene calls are TRBV4-2 and TRBJ2-2; 7 bases are shared with TRBD1. V shed 3 bases, J shed 7 bases, and the junction held 14 bases outside the gene matches. Germline V gene lookup returns CDR1 LGHNA and CDR2 YNFKEQ. The CDR3 extends over 17 amino acids.